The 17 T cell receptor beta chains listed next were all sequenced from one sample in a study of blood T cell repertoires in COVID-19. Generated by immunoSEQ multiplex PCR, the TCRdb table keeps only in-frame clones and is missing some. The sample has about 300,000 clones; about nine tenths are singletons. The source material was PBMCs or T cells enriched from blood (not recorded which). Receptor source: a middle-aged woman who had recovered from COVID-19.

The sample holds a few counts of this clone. The CDR3 coding sequence is TGCGCCAGCAGCTTGGCCGGGAATAGCAATCAGCCCCAGCATTTT. This encodes CASSLAGNSNQPQHF. The V call is TRBV5-1, the J call TRBJ1-5; D is unclear. The CDR3 has 15 residues. Germline assignment: CDR1 SGHRS and CDR2 YFSETQ. Between the trimmed V and J ends, which lost 0 bases and 0 bases, there was a span of 7 bases.

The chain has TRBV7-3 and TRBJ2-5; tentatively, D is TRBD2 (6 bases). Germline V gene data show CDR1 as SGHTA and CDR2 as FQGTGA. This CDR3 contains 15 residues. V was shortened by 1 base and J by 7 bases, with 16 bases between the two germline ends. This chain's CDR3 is CASSLNRLVLGTQYF. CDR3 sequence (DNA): TGTGCCAGCAGCTTAAACCGACTAGTCTTGGGGACCCAGTACTTC.

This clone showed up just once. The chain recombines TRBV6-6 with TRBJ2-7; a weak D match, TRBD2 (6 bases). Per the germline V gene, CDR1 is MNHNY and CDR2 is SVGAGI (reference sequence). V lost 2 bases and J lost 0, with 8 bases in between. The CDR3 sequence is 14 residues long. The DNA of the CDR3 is TGTGCCAGCAGTTACGGGACTGACTCCTACGAGCAGTACTTC. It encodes CASSYGTDSYEQYF.

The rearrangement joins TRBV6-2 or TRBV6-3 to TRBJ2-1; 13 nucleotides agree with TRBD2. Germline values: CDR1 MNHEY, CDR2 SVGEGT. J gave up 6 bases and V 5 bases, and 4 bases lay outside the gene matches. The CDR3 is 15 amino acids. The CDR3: CASSRTSGGANEQFF. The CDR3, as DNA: TGTGCCAGCAGTCGAACTAGCGGGGGGGCCAATGAGCAGTTCTTC.

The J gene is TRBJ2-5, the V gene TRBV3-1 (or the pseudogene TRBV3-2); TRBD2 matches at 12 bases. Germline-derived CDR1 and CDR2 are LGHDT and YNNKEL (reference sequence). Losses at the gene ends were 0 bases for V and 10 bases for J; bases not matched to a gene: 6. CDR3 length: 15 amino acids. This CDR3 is CASSQDELAGGIQYF. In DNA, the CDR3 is TGTGCCAGCAGCCAAGACGAACTAGCGGGGGGAATCCAGTACTTC.

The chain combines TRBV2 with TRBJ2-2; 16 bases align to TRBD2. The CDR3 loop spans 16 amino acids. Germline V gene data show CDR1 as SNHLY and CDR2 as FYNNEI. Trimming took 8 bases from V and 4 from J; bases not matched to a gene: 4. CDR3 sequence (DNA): TGTGCCAGCGGGACTAGCGGGAGGGCCGGCACCGGGGAGCTGTTTTTT. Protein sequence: CASGTSGRAGTGELFF. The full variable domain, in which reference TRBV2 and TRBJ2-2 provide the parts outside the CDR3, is EPEVTQTPSHQVTQMGQEVILRCVPISNHLYFYWYRQILGQKVEFLVSFYNNEISEKSEIFDDQFSVERPDGSNFTLKIRSTKLEDSAMYFCASGTSGRAGTGELFFGEGSRLTVL.

This chain's CDR3 is CASSWLASSYEQYF. In DNA, the CDR3 is TGCGCCAGCTCTTGGCTAGCGAGCTCCTACGAGCAGTACTTC. V gene TRBV10-2 combines with J gene TRBJ2-7; perhaps TRBD2 as D (6 bases). Trimming left V 8 bases short and J 0 bases short, with 14 bases between. Per the germline V gene, CDR1 is WSHSY and CDR2 is SAAADI. The CDR3 spans 14 residues.

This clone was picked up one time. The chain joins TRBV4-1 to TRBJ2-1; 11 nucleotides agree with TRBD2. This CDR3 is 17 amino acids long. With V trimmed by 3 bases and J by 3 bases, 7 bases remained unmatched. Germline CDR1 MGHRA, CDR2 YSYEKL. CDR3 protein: CASSQERGLAGYNEQFF. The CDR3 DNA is TGCGCCAGCAGCCAGGAACGAGGACTAGCGGGCTACAATGAGCAGTTCTTC.

The CDR3 nucleotides are TGCGCCAGCAGCTTGGAGGGAGGTACACTAGCGGGAGGGAACGAGCAGTACTTC. This gives the protein CASSLEGGTLAGGNEQYF. The chain combines TRBV5-1 with TRBJ2-7; 13 bases are shared with TRBD2. Germline V gene lookup returns CDR1 SGHRS and CDR2 YFSETQ. Trimming cost V 0 bases and J 5 bases; bases outside gene matches: 11. The CDR3 is 18 residues long.

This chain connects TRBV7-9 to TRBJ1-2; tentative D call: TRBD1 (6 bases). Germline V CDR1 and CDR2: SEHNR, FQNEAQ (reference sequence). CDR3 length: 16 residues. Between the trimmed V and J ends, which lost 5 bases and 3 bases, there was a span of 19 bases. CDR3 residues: CASSPMRGASDYGYTF. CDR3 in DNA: TGTGCCAGCAGCCCCATGCGGGGGGCTTCGGACTATGGCTACACCTTC.

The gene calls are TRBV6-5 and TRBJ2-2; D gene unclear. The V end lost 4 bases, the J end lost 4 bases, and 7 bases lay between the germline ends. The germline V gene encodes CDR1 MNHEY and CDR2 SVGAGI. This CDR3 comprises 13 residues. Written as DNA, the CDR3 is TGTGCCAGCAGTTCACAGCCCACCGGGGAGCTGTTTTTT. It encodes CASSSQPTGELFF.

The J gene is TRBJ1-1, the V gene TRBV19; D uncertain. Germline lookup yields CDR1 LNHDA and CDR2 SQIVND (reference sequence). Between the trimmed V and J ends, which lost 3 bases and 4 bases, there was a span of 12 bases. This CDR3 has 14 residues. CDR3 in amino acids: CASSIRGGSTEAFF. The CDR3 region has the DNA TGTGCCAGTAGTATCCGGGGAGGGAGCACTGAAGCTTTCTTT.

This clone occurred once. CDR3 DNA: TGTGCCGCCCGGGACGGGAGCTCCTACGAGCAGTACTTC. Its protein product is CAARDGSSYEQYF. The chain employs TRBV10-3 and TRBJ2-7; perhaps TRBD2 as D (6 bases). V lost 11 bases, J lost 0 bases, and 14 bases lay in between. Germline V gene lookup returns CDR1 ENHRY and CDR2 SYGVKD. The CDR3 spans 13 residues.

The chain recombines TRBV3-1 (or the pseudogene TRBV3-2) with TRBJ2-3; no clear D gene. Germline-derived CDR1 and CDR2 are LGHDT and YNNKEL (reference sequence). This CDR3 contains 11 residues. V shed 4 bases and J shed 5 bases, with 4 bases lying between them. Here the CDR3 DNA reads TGTGCCAGCAGCCTACTAGATACGCAGTATTTT. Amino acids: CASSLLDTQYF.

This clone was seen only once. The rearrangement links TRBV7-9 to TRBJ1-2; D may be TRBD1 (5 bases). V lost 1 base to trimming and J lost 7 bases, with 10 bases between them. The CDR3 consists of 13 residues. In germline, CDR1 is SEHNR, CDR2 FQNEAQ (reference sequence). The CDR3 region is CASSLVGVGGYTF. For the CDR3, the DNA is TGTGCCAGCAGCTTAGTAGGGGTCGGTGGCTACACCTTC. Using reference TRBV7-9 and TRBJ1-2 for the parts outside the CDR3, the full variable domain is DTGVSQNPRHKITKRGQNVTFRCDPISEHNRLYWYRQTLGQGPEFLTYFQNEAQLEKSRLLSDRFSAERPKGSFSTLEIQRTEQGDSAMYLCASSLVGVGGYTFGSGTRLTVV.

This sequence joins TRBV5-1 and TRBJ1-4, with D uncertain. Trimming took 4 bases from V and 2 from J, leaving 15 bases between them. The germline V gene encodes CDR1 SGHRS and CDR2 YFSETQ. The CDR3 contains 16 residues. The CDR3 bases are TGCGCCAGCAGCCCCGGGTCCCCCGGGACTAATGAAAAACTGTTTTTT. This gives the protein CASSPGSPGTNEKLFF.

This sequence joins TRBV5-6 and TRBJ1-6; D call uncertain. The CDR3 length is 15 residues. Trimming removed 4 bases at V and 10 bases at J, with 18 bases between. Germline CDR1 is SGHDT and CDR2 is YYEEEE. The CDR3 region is CASSPSVASYSPLHF. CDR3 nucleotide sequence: TGTGCCAGCAGCCCCTCCGTCGCGAGTTACTCACCCCTCCACTTT.